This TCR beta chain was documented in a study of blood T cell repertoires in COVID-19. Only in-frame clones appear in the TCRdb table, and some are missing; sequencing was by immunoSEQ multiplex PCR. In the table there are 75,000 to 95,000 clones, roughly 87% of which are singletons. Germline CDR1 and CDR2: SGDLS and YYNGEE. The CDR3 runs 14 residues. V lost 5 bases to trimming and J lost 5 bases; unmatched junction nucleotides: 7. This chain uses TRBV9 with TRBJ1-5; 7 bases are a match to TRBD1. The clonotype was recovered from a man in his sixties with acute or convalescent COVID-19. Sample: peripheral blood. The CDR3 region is CASSAGQAYQPQHF. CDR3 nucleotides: TGTGCCAGCAGTGCTGGACAGGCGTATCAGCCCCAGCATTTT.